This TCR beta chain was recovered during a study of CD8+ T cells in alopecia areata. Points from the study as a whole: For lesional scalp, especially alopecia totalis/universalis, clonality was higher than in normal scalp. Researchers reported that TCR sharing among patients proved less clear than in mice, possibly HLA-linked.

cDNA reverse transcribed from extracted RNA served as the sequencing template. Method: immunoSEQ multiplex PCR; TCRdb's copy keeps in-frame clones and lacks some. This sample has about 34,000 clones; around 59% occur once, and the top ten carry 30% to 50%. Punch biopsies of lesional scalp, plus peripheral blood, were taken from alopecia areata patients. This clone was seen a few times. The antigen is undetermined. This receptor was taken from a human donor with alopecia areata. The sequenced sample consisted of NKG2D-high CD8+ T cells sorted from blood.

CDR3 residues: CASRRDSYNEQFF. CDR3 sequence (DNA): TGCGCCAGCAGGCGGGACTCCTACAATGAGCAGTTCTTC. This rearrangement joins TRBV5-1 to TRBJ2-1; tentative D call: TRBD2 (6 bases). The germline V gene encodes CDR1 SGHRS and CDR2 YFSETQ. V shed 5 bases and J shed 0 bases, with 6 bases lying between them. CDR3 length: 13 residues.